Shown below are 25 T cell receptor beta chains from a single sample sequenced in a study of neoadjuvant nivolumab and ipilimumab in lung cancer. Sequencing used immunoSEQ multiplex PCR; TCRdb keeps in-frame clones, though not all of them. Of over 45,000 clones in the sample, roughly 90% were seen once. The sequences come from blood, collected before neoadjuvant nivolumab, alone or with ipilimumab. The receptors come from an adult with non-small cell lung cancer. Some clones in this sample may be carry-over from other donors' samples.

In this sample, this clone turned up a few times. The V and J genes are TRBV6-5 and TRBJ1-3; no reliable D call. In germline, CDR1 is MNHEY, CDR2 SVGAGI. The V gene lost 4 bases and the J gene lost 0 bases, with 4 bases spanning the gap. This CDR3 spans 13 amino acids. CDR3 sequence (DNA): TGTGCCAGCAGTTTGCTCTCTGGAAACACCATATATTTT. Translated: CASSLLSGNTIYF.

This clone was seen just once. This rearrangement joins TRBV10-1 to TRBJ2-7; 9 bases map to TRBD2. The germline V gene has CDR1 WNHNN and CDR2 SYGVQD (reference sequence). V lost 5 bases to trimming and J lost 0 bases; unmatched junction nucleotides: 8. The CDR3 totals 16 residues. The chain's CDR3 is CASSWDAGGTSYEQYF. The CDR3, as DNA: TGCGCCAGCAGTTGGGACGCGGGGGGGACCTCCTACGAGCAGTACTTC.

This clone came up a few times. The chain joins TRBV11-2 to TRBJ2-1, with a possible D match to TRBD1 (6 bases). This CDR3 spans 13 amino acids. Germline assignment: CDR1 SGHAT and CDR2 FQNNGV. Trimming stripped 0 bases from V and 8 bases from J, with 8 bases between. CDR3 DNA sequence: TGTGCCAGCAGCTTAGACAGGGGCGATGAGCAGTTCTTC. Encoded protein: CASSLDRGDEQFF.

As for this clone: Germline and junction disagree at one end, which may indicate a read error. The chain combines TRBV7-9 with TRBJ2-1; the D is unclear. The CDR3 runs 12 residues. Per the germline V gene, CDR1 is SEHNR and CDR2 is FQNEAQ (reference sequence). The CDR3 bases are TGTGCCAGCAGCTTATCCTCCAATGAGCAGTTCTTC. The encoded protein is CASSLSSNEQFF.

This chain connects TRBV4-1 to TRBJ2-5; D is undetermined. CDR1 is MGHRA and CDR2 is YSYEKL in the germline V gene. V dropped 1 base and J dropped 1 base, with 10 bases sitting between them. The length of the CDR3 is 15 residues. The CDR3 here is CASSQGSLFQETQYF. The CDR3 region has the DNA TGCGCCAGCAGCCAAGGTTCTCTGTTCCAAGAGACCCAGTACTTC.

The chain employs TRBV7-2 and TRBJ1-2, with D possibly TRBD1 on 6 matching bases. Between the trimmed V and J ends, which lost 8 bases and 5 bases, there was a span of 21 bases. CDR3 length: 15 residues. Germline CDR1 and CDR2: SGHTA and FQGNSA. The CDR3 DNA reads TGTGCCAGCGGGGGCCGCGATGGGGGGGCGTATGGCTACACCTTC. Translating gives CASGGRDGGAYGYTF.

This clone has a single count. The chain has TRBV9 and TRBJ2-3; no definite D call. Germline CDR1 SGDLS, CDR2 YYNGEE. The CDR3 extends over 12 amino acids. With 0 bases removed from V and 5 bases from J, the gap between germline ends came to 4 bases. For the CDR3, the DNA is TGTGCCAGCAGCGTAGAACAAGATACGCAGTATTTT. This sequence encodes CASSVEQDTQYF. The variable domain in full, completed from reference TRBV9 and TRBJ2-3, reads DSGVTQTPKHLITATGQRVTLRCSPRSGDLSVYWYQQSLDQGLQFLIQYYNGEERAKGNILERFSAQQFPDLHSELNLSSLELGDSALYFCASSVEQDTQYFGPGTRLTVL.

The CDR3 nucleotides are TGTGCCTGGAGTGTCCAGGGGGGGTATGGCTACACCTTC. The encoded protein is CAWSVQGGYGYTF. The chain employs TRBV30 and TRBJ1-2, with 7 bases identical to TRBD1. The trim removed 0 bases at V and 5 bases at J, leaving 3 bases unmatched. The CDR3 consists of 13 residues. Looked up from germline, CDR1 is GTSNPN and CDR2 is SVGIG (reference sequence).

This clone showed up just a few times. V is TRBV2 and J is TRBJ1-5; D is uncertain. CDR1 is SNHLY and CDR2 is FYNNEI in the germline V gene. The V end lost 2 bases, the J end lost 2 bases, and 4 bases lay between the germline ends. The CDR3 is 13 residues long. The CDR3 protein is CASSEQGNQPQHF. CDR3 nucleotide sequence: TGTGCCAGCAGTGAACAAGGCAATCAGCCCCAGCATTTT.

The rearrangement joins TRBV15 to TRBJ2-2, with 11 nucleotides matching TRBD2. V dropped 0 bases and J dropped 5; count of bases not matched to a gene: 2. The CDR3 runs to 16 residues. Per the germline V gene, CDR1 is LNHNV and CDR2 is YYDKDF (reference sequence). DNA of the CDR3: TGTGCCACCAGCAGAGAGGGACTAGCGGAGACCGGGGAGCTGTTTTTT. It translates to CATSREGLAETGELFF.

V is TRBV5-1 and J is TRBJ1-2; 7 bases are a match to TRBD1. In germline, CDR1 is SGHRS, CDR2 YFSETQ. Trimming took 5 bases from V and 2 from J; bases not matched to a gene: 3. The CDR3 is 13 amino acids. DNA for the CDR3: TGCGCCAGCAGGCAGGGGGAAAACTATGGCTACACCTTC. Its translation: CASRQGENYGYTF.

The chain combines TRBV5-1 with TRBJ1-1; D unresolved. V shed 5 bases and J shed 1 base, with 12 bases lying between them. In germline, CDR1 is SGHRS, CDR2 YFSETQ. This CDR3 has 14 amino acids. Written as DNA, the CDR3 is TGCGCCAGCAGTTGGGTTTCGGGGAACACTGAAGCTTTCTTT. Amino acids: CASSWVSGNTEAFF.

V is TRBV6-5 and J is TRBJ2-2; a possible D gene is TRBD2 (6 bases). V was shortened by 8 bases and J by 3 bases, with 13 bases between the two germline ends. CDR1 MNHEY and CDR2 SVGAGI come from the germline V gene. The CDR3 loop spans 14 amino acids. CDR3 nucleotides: TGTGCCAGCGGCGTGGGACTTGACACCGGGGAGCTGTTTTTT. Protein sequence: CASGVGLDTGELFF.

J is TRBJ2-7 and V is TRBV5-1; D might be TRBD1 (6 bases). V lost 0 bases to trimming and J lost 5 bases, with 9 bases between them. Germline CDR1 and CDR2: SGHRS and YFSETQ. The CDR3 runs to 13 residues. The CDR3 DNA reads TGCGCCAGCAGCTTGGCAGGGGTGCACGAGCAGTACTTC. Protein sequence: CASSLAGVHEQYF.

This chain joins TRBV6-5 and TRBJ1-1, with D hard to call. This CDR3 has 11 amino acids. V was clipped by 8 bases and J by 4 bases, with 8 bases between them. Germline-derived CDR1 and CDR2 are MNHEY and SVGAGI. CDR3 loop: CASAGFTEAFF. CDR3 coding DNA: TGTGCCAGCGCCGGATTCACTGAAGCTTTCTTT.

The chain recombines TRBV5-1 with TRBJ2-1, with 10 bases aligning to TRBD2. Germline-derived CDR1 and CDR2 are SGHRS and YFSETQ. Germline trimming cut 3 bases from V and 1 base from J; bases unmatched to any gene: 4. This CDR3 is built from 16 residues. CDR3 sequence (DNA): TGCGCCAGCAGCTCCAGCGGGAGGGGGTCCTACAATGAGCAGTTCTTC. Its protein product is CASSSSGRGSYNEQFF.

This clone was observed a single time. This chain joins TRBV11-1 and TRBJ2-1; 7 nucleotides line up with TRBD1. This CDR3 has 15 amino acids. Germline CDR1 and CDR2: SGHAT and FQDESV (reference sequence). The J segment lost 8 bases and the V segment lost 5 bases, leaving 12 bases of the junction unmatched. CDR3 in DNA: TGTGCCAGCAGCCGACGGACAGGCGGGCGCGATGAGCAGTTCTTC. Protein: CASSRRTGGRDEQFF.

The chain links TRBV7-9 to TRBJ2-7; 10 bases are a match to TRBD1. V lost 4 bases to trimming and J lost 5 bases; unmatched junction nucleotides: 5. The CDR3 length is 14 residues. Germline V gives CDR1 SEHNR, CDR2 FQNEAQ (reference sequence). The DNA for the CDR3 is TGTGCCAGCAGCTCGGGACAGGGGTTCGACGAGCAGTACTTC. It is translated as CASSSGQGFDEQYF.

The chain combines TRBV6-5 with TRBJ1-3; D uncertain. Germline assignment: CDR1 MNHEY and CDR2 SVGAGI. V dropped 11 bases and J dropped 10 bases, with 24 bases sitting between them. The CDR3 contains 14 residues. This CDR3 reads CAAQISARSETIYF. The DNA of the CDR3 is TGTGCCGCCCAGATAAGTGCCCGCAGTGAGACCATATATTTT.

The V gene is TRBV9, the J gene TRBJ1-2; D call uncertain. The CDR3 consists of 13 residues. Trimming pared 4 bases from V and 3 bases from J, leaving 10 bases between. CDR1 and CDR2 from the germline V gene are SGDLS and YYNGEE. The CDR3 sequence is CASSPHTDYGYTF. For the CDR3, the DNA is TGTGCCAGCAGCCCCCACACCGACTATGGCTACACCTTC.

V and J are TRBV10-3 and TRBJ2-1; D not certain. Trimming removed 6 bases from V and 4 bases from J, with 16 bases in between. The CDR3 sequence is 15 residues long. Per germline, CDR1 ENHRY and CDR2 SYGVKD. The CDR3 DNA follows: TGTGCCATCAGGGAAAACACAGACTGGTACAATGAGCAGTTCTTC. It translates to CAIRENTDWYNEQFF.

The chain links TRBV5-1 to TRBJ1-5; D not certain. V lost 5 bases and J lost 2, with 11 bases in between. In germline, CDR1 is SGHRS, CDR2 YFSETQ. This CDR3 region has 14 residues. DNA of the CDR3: TGCGCCAGCAGGAAAGAGGGAGGCAATCAGCCCCAGCATTTT. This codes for CASRKEGGNQPQHF.

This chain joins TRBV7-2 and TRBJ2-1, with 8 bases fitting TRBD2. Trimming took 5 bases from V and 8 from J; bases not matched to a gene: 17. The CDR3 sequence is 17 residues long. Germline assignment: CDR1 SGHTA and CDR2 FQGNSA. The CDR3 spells CASSPPWAGGGADEQFF. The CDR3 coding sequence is TGTGCCAGCAGCCCGCCCTGGGCGGGAGGAGGGGCGGATGAGCAGTTCTTC.

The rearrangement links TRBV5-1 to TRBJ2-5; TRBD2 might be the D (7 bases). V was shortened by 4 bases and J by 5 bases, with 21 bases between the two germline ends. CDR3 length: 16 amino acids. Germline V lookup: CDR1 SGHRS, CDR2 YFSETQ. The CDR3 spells CASSPSSRGRWETQYF. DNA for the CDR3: TGCGCCAGCAGCCCTTCGTCGCGGGGGCGTTGGGAGACCCAGTACTTC. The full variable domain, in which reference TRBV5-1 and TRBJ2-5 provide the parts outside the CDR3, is KAGVTQTPRYLIKTRGQQVTLSCSPISGHRSVSWYQQTPGQGLQFLFEYFSETQRNKGNFPGRFSGRQFSNSRSEMNVSTLELGDSALYLCASSPSSRGRWETQYFGPGTRLLVL.

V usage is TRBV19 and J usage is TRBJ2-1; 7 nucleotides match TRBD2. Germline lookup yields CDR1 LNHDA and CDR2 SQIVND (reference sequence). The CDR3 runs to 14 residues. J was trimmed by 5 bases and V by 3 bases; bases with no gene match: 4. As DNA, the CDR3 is TGTGCCAGTAGTATTGCGGGGGTCAACAATGAGCAGTTCTTC. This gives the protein CASSIAGVNNEQFF.